What follows are 5 T cell receptor beta chains derived from one specimen sequenced in a study of blood T cell repertoires in COVID-19. Clones were read by immunoSEQ multiplex PCR, and TCRdb kept only the in-frame ones, dropping some. The table shows about 250,000 clones, with 75% to 90% occurring only once. Specimen: PBMCs or T cells enriched from blood (not recorded which). The receptors stem from a young woman who had recovered from COVID-19.

The chain has TRBV7-9 and TRBJ1-4, with D perhaps TRBD1 (5 bases). V was pared by 11 bases and J by 8 bases, with 9 bases between. In germline, CDR1 is SEHNR, CDR2 FQNEAQ (reference sequence). The CDR3 is 10 amino acids. The CDR3 sequence is CAAGEEKLFF. CDR3 nucleotides: TGTGCCGCGGGGGAAGAAAAACTGTTTTTT.

The chain uses TRBV30 and TRBJ1-6; the match to TRBD1 covers 10 bases. Germline V lookup: CDR1 GTSNPN, CDR2 SVGIG (reference sequence). The V gene end was trimmed by 4 bases and the J gene end by 9 bases; junction bases not matched to a gene: 3. The CDR3 contains 13 residues. The CDR3 DNA reads as TGTGCCTGGACCGGGGACAGGGGTTCACCCCTCCACTTT. Protein product: CAWTGDRGSPLHF.

V usage is TRBV18 and J usage is TRBJ2-7; 7 bases match TRBD1. Trimming cost V 4 bases and J 0 bases; bases outside gene matches: 9. CDR1 is KGHSH, CDR2 LQKENI, per germline. CDR3 size: 16 residues. The CDR3 bases are TGTGCCAGCTCACAACCGGGACAGTATAACTCCTACGAGCAGTACTTC. Translation gives CASSQPGQYNSYEQYF.

This chain links TRBV6-5 with TRBJ1-6; no clear D gene. The V and J ends lost 5 bases and 9 bases respectively, with 11 bases between them. CDR1 is MNHEY, CDR2 SVGAGI, per germline. The CDR3 totals 13 residues. Here the CDR3 DNA reads TGTGCCAGCAGTAATGATTACGGTTCACCCCTCCACTTT. Encoded protein: CASSNDYGSPLHF.

This chain links TRBV29-1 with TRBJ1-1; D uncertain. Trimming cost V 7 bases and J 5 bases, with 11 bases left between them. CDR1 and CDR2 (germline): SQVTM, ANQGSEA. CDR3 length equals 11 residues. The CDR3 nucleotides are TGCAGCGGTTCTGGGAGGACTGAAGCTTTCTTT. Amino acids: CSGSGRTEAFF.